This TCR beta chain emerged from a study of human T cells and chemical hapten exposure. Study-wide background: Across samples, TCR yields varied, mostly owing to small differences in pooled library volumes. General study results and limits: High-frequency TCRs, those above 1 in 1000, stayed the same after DPC sensitization.

V lost 10 bases to trimming and J lost 5 bases, with 12 bases between them. The germline gives CDR1 MNHEY, CDR2 SVGEGT. This CDR3 is built from 12 residues. TCRdb used MiXCR to reprocess the RACE reads, holding one entry per CDR3 protein. The sample contains fewer than 95,000 distinct CDR3 sequences, approximately 11% of which appear only once. This clonotype has just a few counts. Its antigen remains unidentified. Time point indicated: patch test 2, 6 weeks after DPC sensitization. Treatment given: therapeutic diphenylcyclopropenone sensitization with weekly scalp DPC. Here the sequenced sample was whole blood, taken in connection with sensitization to the hapten diphenylcyclopropenone (DPC). The V gene is TRBV6-2 or TRBV6-3, the J gene TRBJ2-1; tentative D call: TRBD2 (6 bases). This TCR was sampled from a man between 40 and 49 years old with alopecia areata. Some clones in this sample may be carry-over from other donors' samples. This CDR3 reads CAIAGMDNEQFF. The CDR3 DNA follows: TGTGCCATCGCGGGGATGGACAATGAGCAGTTCTTC.